The next 21 T cell receptor beta chains were all read from a single sample in a study of T cell repertoires in cytomegalovirus infection. TCRdb called the reads again in MiXCR, with one record for every CDR3 protein. The table has about 600,000 distinct CDR3 sequences, 20% to 25% seen once. Specimen: CD8+ T cells from PBMCs. The source of these receptors is a human donor in good health (CMV status not recorded). Some clones in this sample may be carry-over from other donors' samples.

The chain uses TRBV6-5 and TRBJ1-1; no clear D gene. The CDR3 contains 14 residues. Looked up from germline, CDR1 is MNHEY and CDR2 is SVGAGI. V lost 2 bases and J 6 bases, leaving 13 bases between the germline ends. The CDR3 region is CASSYGPAGAEAFF. CDR3 nucleotides: TGTGCCAGCAGTTACGGCCCGGCCGGGGCTGAAGCTTTCTTT.

J is TRBJ1-1 and V is TRBV5-6; TRBD1 is a possible D gene (6 bases). The germline V gene has CDR1 SGHDT and CDR2 YYEEEE. This CDR3 comprises 12 residues. Trimming cost V 3 bases and J 10 bases, with 13 bases left between them. The CDR3 spells CASSSGALGAFF. The CDR3 DNA reads as TGTGCCAGCAGCTCAGGGGCGCTTGGAGCTTTCTTT.

This chain uses TRBV14 with TRBJ2-5, with 10 bases fitting TRBD1. After removal of 5 bases from V and 5 bases from J, the junction contained 5 bases not matched to a gene. The CDR3 loop spans 14 amino acids. CDR1 is SGHDN and CDR2 is FVKESK in the germline V gene. The CDR3 spells CASSSTGGTETQYF. DNA of the CDR3: TGTGCCAGCAGCTCGACAGGGGGCACGGAGACCCAGTACTTC.

For the CDR3, the DNA is TGTGCCAGCAGCCAAGAAGAGTCAGGGGGCTCGAACACTGAAGCTTTCTTT. This encodes CASSQEESGGSNTEAFF. The chain uses TRBV14 and TRBJ1-1, with 8 bases identical to TRBD1. After removal of 0 bases from V and 1 base from J, the junction contained 7 bases not matched to a gene. Per germline, CDR1 SGHDN and CDR2 FVKESK. The CDR3 sequence is 17 residues long.

This clonotype was picked up a small number of times. The chain uses TRBV6-6 and TRBJ2-5; 7 nucleotides line up with TRBD2. CDR3 length equals 14 residues. Germline V gene lookup returns CDR1 MNHNY and CDR2 SVGAGI (reference sequence). Germline trimming cut 6 bases from V and 1 base from J; bases unmatched to any gene: 5. Here the CDR3 DNA reads TGTGCCAGCAGGGAGCGGGACGTCCAAGAGACCCAGTACTTC. Translating gives CASRERDVQETQYF.

This clonotype was picked up many times. V gene TRBV7-8 combines with J gene TRBJ1-5; D is undetermined. This CDR3 is 17 amino acids long. The germline V and J ends were trimmed by 5 bases and 0 bases, with 17 bases remaining between them. The germline gives CDR1 SGHVS, CDR2 FQNEAQ. The chain's CDR3 is CASSLLRSEFSNQPQHF. The CDR3 coding sequence is TGTGCCAGCAGCCTCCTTCGGAGTGAGTTTAGCAATCAGCCCCAGCATTTT.

This clonotype has at least ten counts. This chain connects TRBV7-8 to TRBJ2-2; perhaps D is TRBD1 or TRBD2 (5 bases each). The germline V and J ends were trimmed by 0 bases and 0 bases, with 11 bases remaining between them. Germline assignment: CDR1 SGHVS and CDR2 FQNEAQ. The CDR3 sequence is 17 residues long. The CDR3 loop reads CASSLARGSANTGELFF. DNA of the CDR3: TGTGCCAGCAGCTTAGCGAGGGGAAGCGCGAACACCGGGGAGCTGTTTTTT.

A few counts support this clonotype. The chain recombines TRBV7-9 with TRBJ2-1, with no clear D. The germline V gene encodes CDR1 SEHNR and CDR2 FQNEAQ (reference sequence). V gave up 1 base and J gave up 6 bases, with 13 bases separating them. The CDR3 loop spans 15 amino acids. CDR3 nucleotide sequence: TGTGCCAGCAGCTTAGTAGCTAGAACGACCAATGAGCAGTTCTTC. The encoded protein is CASSLVARTTNEQFF.

This clonotype was picked up a small number of times. The chain links TRBV20-1 to TRBJ2-5; possible D gene TRBD1, 6 bases. Trimming shortened V by 6 bases and J by 2 bases, and 22 bases separated the two germline ends. This CDR3 has 16 amino acids. Looked up from germline, CDR1 is DFQATT and CDR2 is SNEGSKA (reference sequence). For the CDR3, the DNA is TGCAGTGCGGTCAACAGGGCGGTCTTTCTTCAAGAGACCCAGTACTTC. It translates to CSAVNRAVFLQETQYF.

The gene calls are TRBV20-1 and TRBJ1-5; no definite D call. CDR1 and CDR2 from the germline V gene are DFQATT and SNEGSKA (reference sequence). Trimming removed 1 base at V and 0 bases at J, with 7 bases between. This CDR3 region has 14 residues. CDR3 residues: CSARVVDSNQPQHF. CDR3 sequence (DNA): TGCAGTGCTAGAGTGGTGGATAGCAATCAGCCCCAGCATTTT.

This sequence joins TRBV24-1 and TRBJ2-7; D is unresolved. This CDR3 is built from 16 residues. Trimming stripped 5 bases from V and 2 bases from J, with 18 bases between. In germline, CDR1 is KGHDR, CDR2 SFDVKD. DNA for the CDR3: TGTGCCACCAGTGTTCCACCGGACGTCCGTCCCTACGAGCAGTACTTC. Protein sequence: CATSVPPDVRPYEQYF.

This clonotype was picked up a small number of times. The chain has TRBV7-9 and TRBJ1-1, with TRBD1 matching over 8 bases. This CDR3 spans 20 amino acids. After removal of 1 base from V and 1 base from J, the junction contained 17 bases not matched to a gene. Per germline, CDR1 SEHNR and CDR2 FQNEAQ (reference sequence). The CDR3 spells CASSLGFVQGALIPNTEAFF. CDR3 nucleotides: TGTGCCAGCAGCTTAGGTTTCGTTCAGGGGGCCCTAATCCCGAACACTGAAGCTTTCTTT.

This clonotype was counted between two and nine times. The chain couples TRBV7-9 to TRBJ2-5; TRBD1 agrees at 7 bases. With 5 bases clipped from V and 5 bases from J, the junction kept 5 bases outside the gene matches. Germline CDR1 SEHNR, CDR2 FQNEAQ (reference sequence). The CDR3 totals 13 residues. The CDR3: CASSPTGLETQYF. DNA for the CDR3: TGTGCCAGCAGCCCGACAGGGCTTGAGACCCAGTACTTC.

This chain connects TRBV6-5 to TRBJ2-1, with TRBD1 matching over 7 bases. Trimming cost V 0 bases and J 5 bases; bases outside gene matches: 1. This CDR3 contains 14 residues. CDR1 and CDR2 (germline): MNHEY, SVGAGI. CDR3 DNA sequence: TGTGCCAGCAGTTACTCGACAGGGAACAATGAGCAGTTCTTC. Amino acid sequence: CASSYSTGNNEQFF.

There are a few counts of this clonotype. V usage is TRBV23-1 and J usage is TRBJ1-5; 8 bases map to TRBD1. TRBV23-1 is labeled an ORF, and its function is uncertain. The V gene end was trimmed by 4 bases and the J gene end by 4 bases; junction bases not matched to a gene: 6. The CDR3 has 15 residues. DNA for the CDR3: TGCGCCAGCAGTCGCTGGGACAGGAGGAATCAGCCCCAGCATTTT. Amino acid sequence: CASSRWDRRNQPQHF.

Comment on this clonotype: At one of its ends the junction is not consistent with the germline gene, which may arise from a read error. V and J are TRBV28 and TRBJ2-5; D is uncertain. In germline, CDR1 is MDHEN, CDR2 SYDVKM. The CDR3 extends over 16 amino acids. The CDR3 nucleotides read TGTGCCAGCAGTTCCGCCTGGACCGGAAAAAGAGAGTCCCAGTACTTC. Its translation is CASSSAWTGKRESQYF.

Remarks on this clonotype: Given the absence of the conserved phenylalanine or tryptophan at the CDR3 end, a read error is likely. This chain joins TRBV7-9 and TRBJ1-1; 7 bases agree with TRBD1. This CDR3 has 13 amino acids. V lost 1 base, J lost 8 bases, and 4 bases stayed unmatched. Germline CDR1 reads SEHNR; CDR2 reads FQNEAQ (reference sequence). The CDR3 loop reads CASSLGQTGEAFS. CDR3 nucleotides: TGTGCCAGCAGCTTAGGACAGACAGGGGAAGCTTTCTCT.

This clonotype occurred many times. The rearrangement links TRBV7-2 to TRBJ1-1; 7 bases are shared with TRBD1. V was clipped by 4 bases and J by 7 bases; unmatched bases: 6. Germline-derived CDR1 and CDR2 are SGHTA and FQGNSA. This CDR3 comprises 13 residues. The CDR3 is CASSSDRVVEAFF. Written as DNA, the CDR3 is TGTGCCAGCAGCTCTGACAGGGTGGTTGAAGCTTTCTTT.

This clonotype was counted ten times or more. V gene TRBV10-3 combines with J gene TRBJ1-6, with 9 positions matching TRBD1. Looked up from germline, CDR1 is ENHRY and CDR2 is SYGVKD. CDR3 length: 13 residues. Trimming removed 9 bases from V and 8 bases from J; junction bases left unmatched: 5. The CDR3 region is CAIWDRADSPLHF. The CDR3 DNA sequence: TGTGCCATATGGGACAGGGCAGATTCACCCCTCCACTTT.

This clonotype was detected ten times or more. V usage is TRBV7-8 and J usage is TRBJ2-2; unclear D gene. Trimming removed 1 base at V and 5 bases at J, with 14 bases between. The CDR3 is 16 residues long. Germline loops: CDR1 SGHVS, CDR2 FQNEAQ. The CDR3 is CASSLDERLLTGELFF. CDR3 nucleotide sequence: TGTGCCAGCAGCTTAGATGAAAGGCTATTAACCGGGGAGCTGTTTTTT.

The chain joins TRBV4-1 to TRBJ2-1; no firm D call. This CDR3 contains 16 residues. Germline CDR1 is MGHRA and CDR2 is YSYEKL. V lost 1 base to trimming and J lost 0 bases, with 10 bases between them. The CDR3 here is CASSQAGPSSYNEQFF. The CDR3 nucleotides are TGCGCCAGCAGCCAAGCCGGGCCGAGCTCCTACAATGAGCAGTTCTTC.